Shown below are 11 T cell receptor beta chains from a single sample sequenced in a study of patients and donors after allogeneic stem cell transplantation. TCRdb ran MiXCR on the RT-PCR reads and lists one entry per CDR3 protein. In the table there are around 200,000 distinct CDR3 sequences, 35% to 45% of which are singletons. Specimen: blood, either unsorted or a sorted T cell fraction (not recorded which). The receptors shown here come from a human donor who was either an allogeneic HSCT recipient or a stem cell or donor lymphocyte infusion donor (not recorded which). It is not recorded whose cells these are; they may come from a transplant donor.

This sequence joins TRBV20-1 and TRBJ1-5; TRBD1 agrees at 9 bases. This CDR3 region has 13 residues. CDR1 DFQATT and CDR2 SNEGSKA come from the germline V gene (reference sequence). The ends lost 5 bases at V and 6 bases at J; junction bases unmatched: 5. The CDR3: CSARRQGVQPQHF. CDR3 DNA sequence: TGCAGTGCTCGTAGACAGGGGGTTCAGCCCCAGCATTTT.

The chain combines TRBV12-3 or TRBV12-4 with TRBJ2-1; D call uncertain. The CDR3 extends over 11 amino acids. V dropped 3 bases and J dropped 15 bases, with 12 bases sitting between them. The CDR3 sequence: CASSFSRLLFF. The CDR3 nucleotides are TGTGCCAGCAGTTTCAGTCGTCTGCTGTTCTTC.

The CDR3 here is CASSYSGGYQPQHF. As DNA, the CDR3 is TGTGCCAGCAGCTATTCAGGGGGGTATCAGCCCCAGCATTTT. The gene calls are TRBV7-2 and TRBJ1-5; TRBD1 matches 7 bases. V shed 4 bases, J shed 5 bases, and the junction held 5 bases outside the gene matches. Looked up from germline, CDR1 is SGHTA and CDR2 is FQGNSA. CDR3 length: 14 residues. Together with reference TRBV7-2 and TRBJ1-5, the CDR3 gives the full variable domain: GAGVSQSPSNKVTEKGKDVELRCDPISGHTALYWYRQSLGQGLEFLIYFQGNSAPDKSGLPSDRFSAERTGGSVSTLTIQRTQQEDSAVYLCASSYSGGYQPQHFGDGTRLSIL.

V and J are TRBV12-3 or TRBV12-4 and TRBJ1-4; D is ambiguous. The ends were cut back, 5 bases at V and 12 bases at J, with 25 bases in the middle. CDR3 length: 16 amino acids. The chain's CDR3 is CASSPIISPPPRELFF. The CDR3 bases are TGTGCCAGCAGTCCGATCATCTCTCCTCCACCTCGGGAACTGTTTTTT.

CDR3 loop: CSARSTQGIGSPLHF. In DNA, the CDR3 is TGCAGTGCTAGATCCACCCAGGGGATTGGCTCACCCCTCCACTTT. This chain connects TRBV20-1 to TRBJ1-6, with D maybe TRBD1 (6 bases). The CDR3 consists of 15 residues. Germline CDR1 DFQATT, CDR2 SNEGSKA (reference sequence). Trimming stripped 2 bases from V and 10 bases from J, with 18 bases between.

The chain has TRBV2 and TRBJ1-4, with D uncertain. Germline CDR1 SNHLY, CDR2 FYNNEI. There are 15 residues in the CDR3. The germline V and J ends were trimmed by 0 bases and 8 bases, with 13 bases remaining between them. The CDR3, as DNA: TGTGCCAGCAGTGAAGCGCAAGGGCTAGGGGAAAAACTGTTTTTT. Translation gives CASSEAQGLGEKLFF.

This sequence joins TRBV5-1 and TRBJ2-2; the D gene is possibly TRBD2 (7 bases). Looked up from germline, CDR1 is SGHRS and CDR2 is YFSETQ. The V gene lost 0 bases and the J gene lost 4 bases, with 13 bases spanning the gap. This CDR3 spans 16 amino acids. This chain's CDR3 is CASSLVRGGATGELFF. The CDR3 DNA follows: TGCGCCAGCAGCTTGGTTCGCGGGGGCGCCACCGGGGAGCTGTTTTTT.

The chain is built from TRBV7-8 and TRBJ2-1; the match to TRBD1 covers 8 bases. Trimming removed 1 base from V and 9 bases from J; junction bases left unmatched: 14. The germline V gene encodes CDR1 SGHVS and CDR2 FQNEAQ. The CDR3 extends over 17 amino acids. The CDR3 bases are TGTGCCAGCAGCTTAGTAAGGGGCACAGGGGGTTTAGGTGAGCAGTTCTTC. Translated, it gives CASSLVRGTGGLGEQFF.

CDR3 region: CASSLAGQEPQHF. The CDR3 DNA reads TGTGCCAGCAGCTTAGCGGGACAGGAGCCCCAGCATTTT. The genes are TRBV7-2 and TRBJ1-5; 8 bases are shared with TRBD1. The J segment lost 8 bases and the V segment lost 0 bases, leaving 0 bases of the junction unmatched. Germline CDR1 and CDR2: SGHTA and FQGNSA. The CDR3 runs to 13 residues.

This clonotype was seen more than once but under ten times. The rearrangement uses TRBV5-1 and TRBJ1-2; 9 bases are a match to TRBD1. CDR3 size: 14 residues. The trim removed 5 bases at V and 8 bases at J, leaving 10 bases unmatched. Germline V lookup: CDR1 SGHRS, CDR2 YFSETQ. The CDR3: CASSWGQGTRGYTF. CDR3 DNA sequence: TGCGCCAGCAGTTGGGGACAGGGCACCCGGGGCTACACCTTC.

This clonotype was seen only a few times. CDR3 residues: CASSLSREIYGYTF. As DNA, the CDR3 is TGCGCCAGCAGCCTTTCTCGAGAGATCTATGGCTACACCTTC. The chain carries TRBV4-1 and TRBJ1-2, with D hard to call. V lost 4 bases and J 4 bases, leaving 13 bases between the germline ends. Germline values: CDR1 MGHRA, CDR2 YSYEKL. The CDR3 has 14 amino acids.